The clone carrying this T cell receptor (beta chain) showed up many times. What it binds is unknown. The sample originates from a study of T cells in Graves' hyperthyroidism and ophthalmopathy. The CDR3 consists of 15 residues. Germline V gene data show CDR1 as SGHAT and CDR2 as FQDESV (reference sequence). The germline V and J ends were trimmed by 5 bases and 1 base, with 12 bases remaining between them. The CDR3 regions of TCR beta were amplified from RNA transcripts. A set of HTBI primers served as the primers for a first-round RT-PCR of the TCR CDR3. Each CDR3 protein gets one entry after TCRdb re-called the multiplex PCR reads with MiXCR. Among 600,000 or so distinct CDR3 sequences listed, around 15% were seen once. Graves' hyperthyroidism qualified as stable when ophthalmopathy did not progress within 18 months. Findings and limits, study-wide: Most thyroid clonotypes expanded above 0.001 appeared in blood too. From stable hyperthyroidism, ophthalmopathy was separated by a 13 V-J model. The model anticipated ophthalmopathy a median about 7 months pre-onset.

The J gene is TRBJ2-1, the V gene TRBV11-1; D not resolved. The receptor was isolated from a woman between 25 and 40 years old with Graves' hyperthyroidism. The sequenced material came from blood. In nucleotides, the CDR3 is TGTGCCAGCAGCAAAGGTGCGTTTTCCTACAATGAGCAGTTCTTC. It yields the protein CASSKGAFSYNEQFF.